A selection of T cell receptor beta chains follows, all from one sample in a study of radiotherapy plus CTLA-4 blockade in lung cancer. Generated by immunoSEQ multiplex PCR, the TCRdb table keeps only in-frame clones and is missing some. In the table there are 26,000 or so clones, about 80% of which are singletons. The sample was peripheral blood, taken from a patient treated with radiotherapy plus ipilimumab. The receptors come from a human donor with non-small cell lung cancer that progressed on radiotherapy plus ipilimumab. Each CDR3 is given with its conserved first and last residue. A D gene is named only where the DNA matches it firmly. The listing skips clone size in some rows; elsewhere it reads once, few, many or a size class.

d_gene	v_gene	j_gene	abundance	CDR3nt	CDR3aa
TRBD1	TRBV7-8	TRBJ2-4	.	TGTGCCAGCAGCTCCACGACAGGGGGCTACATTCAGTACTTC	CASSSTTGGYIQYF
.	TRBV6-5	TRBJ2-7	few	TGTGCCAGCAGTTACGAGGGGATCGAGCAGTACTTC	CASSYEGIEQYF
.	TRBV6-6	TRBJ1-1	.	TGTGCCAGCAGTTACGAGGTGGCGATGAACACTGAAGCTTTCTTT	CASSYEVAMNTEAFF
TRBD1	TRBV30	TRBJ1-5	.	TGTGCCTGGAGTGGTGCAGGGGGCGACCAGCCCCAGCATTTT	CAWSGAGGDQPQHF
.	TRBV7-7	TRBJ2-5	.	TGTGCCAGCAGCTTATTTCTGGGGGTTCAAGAGACCCAGTACTTC	CASSLFLGVQETQYF
.	TRBV27	TRBJ2-3	.	TGTGCCAGCAGTTTATTCTGGACAGATACGCAGTATTTT	CASSLFWTDTQYF
.	TRBV4-1	TRBJ1-6	.	TGTGCCAGCAGCCAAGAGACGGATAATTCACCCCTCCACTTT	CASSQETDNSPLHF
.	TRBV6-1	TRBJ2-3	.	TGTGCCAGCAGTGAAGCTCCGGCAGGGGCAACAGATACGCAGTATTTT	CASSEAPAGATDTQYF
.	TRBV9	TRBJ1-2	once	TGTGCCAGCAGCGTAGTGGGGGCTAACTATGGCTACACCTTC	CASSVVGANYGYTF
.	TRBV21-1	TRBJ1-1	.	TGTGCCAGCAGCAGGCCAGGGCCGAACACTGAAGCTTTCTTT	CASSRPGPNTEAFF
TRBD2	TRBV7-9	TRBJ2-3	.	TGTGCCAGCAGCTTAGCCCGGACTAGCGGGAGGGACACAGATACGCAGTATTTT	CASSLARTSGRDTDTQYF
.	TRBV2	TRBJ1-3	once	TGTGCCAGCAGTCAGGGGAACGGAAACACCATATATTTT	CASSQGNGNTIYF
.	TRBV7-2	TRBJ1-3	once	TGTGCCAGCAGCTTAGAGAGTTCGGGGAATAGAAACACCATATATTTT	CASSLESSGNRNTIYF
.	TRBV19	TRBJ2-3	few	TGTGCCAGTAGTATAGATCTCGGCGGATTGCTAGATACGCAGTATTTT	CASSIDLGGLLDTQYF
.	TRBV7-8	TRBJ1-2	.	TGTGCCAGCAGCCAACTATCGGGAAGACAGGTAGTAAGTCGCCCGTATGGCTACACCTTC	CASSQLSGRQVVSRPYGYTF
.	TRBV7-3	TRBJ2-7	.	TGTGCCAGCAGCCCTGGGGGTTCCGATCGCGAGCAGTACTTC	CASSPGGSDREQYF
.	TRBV29-1	TRBJ2-3	.	TGCAGCGTTGAAGGGGCAGATACGCAGTATTTT	CSVEGADTQYF
.	TRBV7-3	TRBJ1-1	once	TGTGCCAGCAGCCCGGGACCGGCCAACACTGAAGCTTTCTTT	CASSPGPANTEAFF
.	TRBV29-1	TRBJ2-3	.	TGCAGCGTTGAAGATTCTAGGCTTGGCGATACGCAGTATTTT	CSVEDSRLGDTQYF
.	TRBV11-3	TRBJ2-7	.	TGTGCCAGCAGCTTAAGGGGGAGACGGCACTACGAGCAGTACTTC	CASSLRGRRHYEQYF
.	TRBV25-1	TRBJ2-2	once	TGTGCCAGCAGAGCTACTGCCGGGGAGCTGTTTTTT	CASRATAGELFF
TRBD1	TRBV28	TRBJ2-1	few	TGTGCCAGCAGTTTAGGGACAGGGGGTCATGAGCAGTTCTTC	CASSLGTGGHEQFF
.	TRBV5-1	TRBJ2-3	.	TGCGCCAGCAGCTTCGGCACTGGGTCGGGGACAGATACGCAGTATTTT	CASSFGTGSGTDTQYF
.	TRBV7-9	TRBJ1-3	once	TGTGCCAGCAGCTTGGTCTCCGGAAACACCATATATTTT	CASSLVSGNTIYF
TRBD1	TRBV6-6	TRBJ1-1	.	TGTGCCAGCAGTTACCCGGACAGGAGAAACACTGAAGCTTTCTTT	CASSYPDRRNTEAFF
TRBD1	TRBV11-2	TRBJ2-3	.	TGTGCCAGCAGCTTATTTCCCAGGAGGGACAGGGCGACAGATACGCAGTATTTT	CASSLFPRRDRATDTQYF
.	TRBV5-8	TRBJ2-1	.	TGTGCCAGCAGCTTGAAGAGGGCGCGGAACAATGAGCAGTTCTTC	CASSLKRARNNEQFF
.	TRBV4-2	TRBJ1-3	.	TGTGCCAGCAGCCAACGTCCGAGTACTGGAAACACCATATATTTT	CASSQRPSTGNTIYF
.	TRBV6-5	TRBJ2-7	.	TGTGCCAGCAGTTACTCGGGGCGTACGAGCTCCTACGAGCAGTACTTC	CASSYSGRTSSYEQYF
.	TRBV6-5	TRBJ1-4	few	TGTGCCAGCAGTTACGCTGTTATTGCAACTAATGAAAAACTGTTTTTT	CASSYAVIATNEKLFF
.	TRBV27	TRBJ2-7	.	TGTGCCAGCAGTAGGACAGAGACTACCTACGAGCAGTACTTC	CASSRTETTYEQYF
.	TRBV19	TRBJ2-7	few	TGTGCCAGTAGTATCCCCGGTACAGGTGCCCACGAGCAGTACTTC	CASSIPGTGAHEQYF
.	TRBV2	TRBJ2-1	.	TGTGCCAGCTGGGCCGGGGAGGGGGGGAATGAGCAGTTCTTC	CASWAGEGGNEQFF
TRBD1	TRBV30	TRBJ1-5	few	TGTGCCTGGAGTAAACCGGGACAGGCGCTCAATCAGCCCCAGCATTTT	CAWSKPGQALNQPQHF
TRBD2	TRBV9	TRBJ2-3	once	TGTGCCAGCAGCCTCTCCCCTAGCGGGGGGGGCACAGATACGCAGTATTTT	CASSLSPSGGGTDTQYF
.	TRBV6-1	TRBJ2-1	.	TGTGCCAGCAGTGATACAGGTGGAGGGTACAATGAGCAGTTCTTC	CASSDTGGGYNEQFF
.	TRBV27	TRBJ1-4	.	TGTGCCAGCAGGGGGCAGAACAATGAAAAACTGTTTTTT	CASRGQNNEKLFF
.	TRBV29-1	TRBJ2-1	.	TGCAGCGTTAACCCTGGAGGGGGCGTCAACAATGAGCAGTTCTTC	CSVNPGGGVNNEQFF
.	TRBV28	TRBJ1-5	.	TGTGCCAGCAGGAAGGGTGGAGGTACCAATCAGCCCCAGCATTTT	CASRKGGGTNQPQHF
TRBD1	TRBV27	TRBJ2-7	.	TGTGCCAGCAGTTTTGGACAGGGTAGGGAGCAGTACTTC	CASSFGQGREQYF
.	TRBV19	TRBJ2-1	.	TGTGCCAGTAGTACCCGAGAAAGCTCCTACAATGAGCAGTTCTTC	CASSTRESSYNEQFF
TRBD1	TRBV29-1	TRBJ1-2	.	TGCAGCGTTTTAGAAGGGACAGTTTACTATGGCTACACCTTC	CSVLEGTVYYGYTF
.	TRBV28	TRBJ2-1	.	TGTGCCAGCAGTATAGGCGGCCGGTACAATGAGCAGTTCTTC	CASSIGGRYNEQFF
.	TRBV2	TRBJ1-1	.	TGTGCCTCAGGGTTCCTCCGCCGGGGGATTGAAGCTTTCTTT	CASGFLRRGIEAFF
.	TRBV10-2	TRBJ2-1	few	TGCGCCAGCAGTGAGTACCTGTACAATGAGCAGTTCTTC	CASSEYLYNEQFF
TRBD2	TRBV5-1	TRBJ2-1	.	TGCGCCAGCAGCACTGCGGGAGGGCTGAATGAGCAGTTCTTC	CASSTAGGLNEQFF
TRBD1	TRBV7-9	TRBJ1-2	few	TGTGCCAGCAGCTTAGGGGGGACAGAAGTCTATGGCTACACCTTC	CASSLGGTEVYGYTF
TRBD1	TRBV28	TRBJ2-7	.	TGTGCCAGCACCCCTTGGGCCAAAGGGGGCCTAGGTATCGACGAGCAGTACTTC	CASTPWAKGGLGIDEQYF
TRBD2	TRBV4-2	TRBJ2-5	.	TGTGCCAGCAGCCAAGGGACTAGCGGGGGCGAGACCCAGTACTTC	CASSQGTSGGETQYF
TRBD1	TRBV29-1	TRBJ2-5	.	TGCAGCGTTGACGGGGCGACGGGACAGGGATTCGAGACCCAGTACTTC	CSVDGATGQGFETQYF
.	TRBV2	TRBJ2-1	.	TGTGCCAGCAGTGAACAGGAGGGCTACAATGAGCAGTTCTTC	CASSEQEGYNEQFF